These 8 T cell receptor beta chains came from one sample sequenced in a study of response to subunit inactivated influenza vaccine. TCRdb reprocessed the RT-PCR reads with MiXCR, giving one entry per CDR3 protein. The table has 170,000 or so distinct CDR3 sequences, around 10% seen once. The material sequenced was CD8+ T cells sorted from PBMCs, taken approximately 25 months after vaccination. The receptors derive from a man aged 45-69 years who received an inactivated influenza vaccine.

This clonotype occurred many times. This chain connects TRBV20-1 to TRBJ2-5, with 7 bases aligning to TRBD2. CDR1 and CDR2 from the germline V gene are DFQATT and SNEGSKA (reference sequence). There are 14 residues in the CDR3. V gave up 7 bases and J gave up 4 bases; unmatched junction bases: 12. CDR3 bases: TGCAGTGACCGCCCGACCGGCGGGGGAGAGACCCAGTACTTC. This codes for CSDRPTGGGETQYF.

This clonotype has a count of ten or more. The V gene is TRBV5-1, the J gene TRBJ2-7; D unresolved. The ends were cut back, 0 bases at V and 7 bases at J, with 11 bases in the middle. The CDR3 length is 13 residues. The germline CDR1 and CDR2 sequences are SGHRS and YFSETQ. CDR3 sequence reads: CASSLERQAEQYF. For the CDR3, the DNA is TGCGCCAGCAGCTTGGAAAGGCAGGCGGAGCAGTACTTC.

This chain links TRBV6-9 with TRBJ2-7; D call uncertain. The germline V gene has CDR1 MNHGY and CDR2 SVAAGI. This CDR3 region has 13 residues. Trimming pared 2 bases from V and 0 bases from J, leaving 5 bases between. The CDR3: CASSYTPSYEQYF. The CDR3 DNA sequence: TGTGCCAGCAGTTATACACCCTCCTACGAGCAGTACTTC.

This clonotype came up many times. An end of the junction does not agree with germline; a read error may underlie this. The rearrangement uses TRBV7-7 and TRBJ2-1, with 8 bases lining up with TRBD1. Germline loops: CDR1 SSHAT, CDR2 FNYEAQ (reference sequence). The CDR3 sequence is 16 residues long. The CDR3 coding sequence is TGTGCTAGCAGCACTAAGACAGGGGAGTTCTACAATGAGCAGTTCTTC. Amino acid sequence: CASSTKTGEFYNEQFF.

This clonotype has at least ten counts. The rearrangement uses TRBV11-2 and TRBJ2-5; the match to TRBD2 covers 13 bases. The germline V gene encodes CDR1 SGHAT and CDR2 FQNNGV. Losses at the gene ends were 4 bases for V and 4 bases for J; bases not matched to a gene: 3. This CDR3 contains 15 residues. CDR3 protein: CASSWTSGGGETQYF. The CDR3 bases are TGTGCCAGCAGCTGGACTAGCGGGGGTGGAGAGACCCAGTACTTC.

This clonotype was observed at least ten times. The chain combines TRBV15 with TRBJ2-7; the D is unclear. Germline V gene lookup returns CDR1 LNHNV and CDR2 YYDKDF (reference sequence). The germline V and J ends were trimmed by 2 bases and 0 bases, with 14 bases remaining between them. The CDR3 runs 16 residues. In nucleotides, the CDR3 is TGTGCCACCAGCAGATCGGCCTCCCTGACCTCCTACGAGCAGTACTTC. Translation gives CATSRSASLTSYEQYF.

This clonotype was seen only a few times. At one of its ends the junction is not consistent with the germline gene, which may arise from a read error. The chain recombines TRBV6-2 or TRBV6-3 with TRBJ2-7, with TRBD2 matching 7 bases. Germline V gene data show CDR1 as MNHEY and CDR2 as SVGEGT. CDR3 length equals 13 residues. The CDR3 loop is CASGYSGSYEQYF. The CDR3 nucleotides are TGTGCCAGCGGTTATAGCGGGTCCTACGAGCAGTACTTC.

This clonotype was seen a few times. The CDR3 sequence is CASSDEAGEETQYF. As DNA, the CDR3 is TGTGCCAGCAGTGATGAAGCGGGAGAAGAGACCCAGTACTTC. The V and J genes are TRBV2 and TRBJ2-5, with 8 nucleotides matching TRBD2. V was pared by 3 bases and J by 3 bases, with 3 bases of the junction left unmatched. CDR1 and CDR2 (germline): SNHLY, FYNNEI. This CDR3 is 14 amino acids long.